Listed here are 20 T cell receptor beta chains from one sample, sequenced in a study of PD-L1 blockade in urothelial cancer listed by TCRdb under 2017. The sample's time point label, decoded: pretreatment peripheral blood. The method was the immunoSEQ multiplex PCR assay. Held by TCRdb, this immuneACCESS table contains in-frame sequences only and omits some clones. Under half of the omission traces to an unresolved V gene where checked; the cause of the rest is unknown. In this sample the table shows about 87,000 clones, around 89% of which occur a single time. The ten top clones hold roughly 0.97% of the sample. Here the sequenced sample was PBMCs, taken around atezolizumab (anti-PD-L1) treatment. Source of these receptors: a woman aged 80 or over with urothelial cancer.

V gene TRBV5-1 combines with J gene TRBJ2-3; 7 bases agree with TRBD2. Losses at the gene ends were 5 bases for V and 4 bases for J; bases not matched to a gene: 10. The CDR3 spans 15 residues. The germline CDR1 and CDR2 sequences are SGHRS and YFSETQ. The CDR3 is CASSPRDSGPDTQYF. CDR3 sequence (DNA): TGCGCCAGCAGTCCCCGGGATAGCGGGCCAGATACGCAGTATTTT.

The V gene is TRBV11-3, the J gene TRBJ1-1; perhaps TRBD1 as D (5 bases). The CDR3 is 14 residues long. Germline V gene data show CDR1 as SGHNT and CDR2 as YENEEA. The V end was cut by 5 bases, the J end by 1 base, with 11 bases between. The CDR3 spells CASSAGRSNTEAFF. In nucleotides, the CDR3 is TGTGCCAGCAGCGCGGGACGATCGAACACTGAAGCTTTCTTT.

As concerns this clone: One end of the junction does not line up with germline, which may come from a read error. The rearrangement links TRBV2 to TRBJ1-2; D perhaps matches TRBD1 (6 bases). The CDR3 sequence is 13 residues long. Germline CDR1 and CDR2: SNHLY and FYNNEI. The chain's CDR3 is CASSTGTPIQARF. CDR3 nucleotides: TGTGCCAGCAGTACCGGGACACCTATTCAGGCGCGCTTC. Combining the CDR3 with reference TRBV2 and TRBJ1-2 gives the whole variable domain EPEVTQTPSHQVTQMGQEVILRCVPISNHLYFYWYRQILGQKVEFLVSFYNNEISEKSEIFDDQFSVERPDGSNFTLKIRSTKLEDSAMYFCASSTGTPIQARFGSGTRLTVV.

V gene TRBV7-7 combines with J gene TRBJ2-5, with a weak D call TRBD1 (5 bases). The CDR3 is made up of 15 amino acids. Germline V gives CDR1 SSHAT, CDR2 FNYEAQ (reference sequence). Between the trimmed V and J ends, which lost 3 bases and 5 bases, there was a span of 16 bases. As DNA, the CDR3 is TGTGCCAGCAGCTTGGGAACCAGGGTCCACGAGACCCAGTACTTC. Residues: CASSLGTRVHETQYF. The whole variable domain, remainder taken from reference TRBV7-7 and TRBJ2-5, is GAGVSQSPRYKVTKRGQDVTLRCDPISSHATLYWYQQALGQGPEFLTYFNYEAQPDKSGLPSDRFSAERPEGSISTLTIQRTEQRDSAMYRCASSLGTRVHETQYFGPGTRLLVL.

CDR3 nucleotide sequence: TGTGCCAGCAGTGTCTCGACAGGGACATATGGCTACACCTTC. It codes for CASSVSTGTYGYTF. The genes are TRBV6-1 and TRBJ1-2; 7 nucleotides line up with TRBD1. Germline assignment: CDR1 MNHNS and CDR2 SASEGT. This CDR3 has 14 residues. V lost 4 bases, J lost 5 bases, and 7 bases stayed unmatched.

This chain joins TRBV7-9 and TRBJ1-5; 7 positions match TRBD1. V trimming: 1 base; J trimming: 6 bases; junction bases outside the gene matches: 6. The CDR3 has 15 residues. Germline-derived CDR1 and CDR2 are SEHNR and FQNEAQ (reference sequence). CDR3 protein: CASSLEGGIGQPQHF. Here the CDR3 DNA reads TGTGCCAGCAGCTTAGAAGGGGGCATAGGTCAGCCCCAGCATTTT.

Written as DNA, the CDR3 is TGTGCCAGCAGTTTCCCCGGGGGGGGTGAGACCCAGTACTTC. It is translated as CASSFPGGGETQYF. The rearrangement uses TRBV6-6 and TRBJ2-5; 8 nucleotides match TRBD2. The CDR3 is made up of 14 amino acids. Germline CDR1 is MNHNY and CDR2 is SVGAGI (reference sequence). The V segment lost 4 bases and the J segment 5 bases; nucleotides outside the gene matches: 6.

The chain carries TRBV6-6 and TRBJ1-1; D gene uncertain. The V and J ends lost 11 bases and 0 bases respectively, with 19 bases between them. The CDR3 loop spans 15 amino acids. Germline loops: CDR1 MNHNY, CDR2 SVGAGI (reference sequence). The CDR3 region is CAGRREGWLNTEAFF. The CDR3 region has the DNA TGTGCCGGCCGGAGGGAAGGGTGGCTGAACACTGAAGCTTTCTTT.

This clone was counted once. The chain has TRBV28 and TRBJ2-5, with a possible D match to TRBD1 (6 bases). Germline V gives CDR1 MDHEN, CDR2 SYDVKM. CDR3 length: 14 residues. V lost 5 bases, J lost 3 bases, and 13 bases lay in between. This CDR3 is CASSEIRTEETQYF. The CDR3 DNA sequence: TGTGCCAGCAGTGAGATAAGGACAGAAGAGACCCAGTACTTC. Complete variable domain (other parts from reference TRBV28 and TRBJ2-5): DVKVTQSSRYLVKRTGEKVFLECVQDMDHENMFWYRQDPGLGLRLIYFSYDVKMKEKGDIPEGYSVSREKKERFSLILESASTNQTSMYLCASSEIRTEETQYFGPGTRLLVL.

The chain is built from TRBV2 and TRBJ2-3, with TRBD2 matching over 7 bases. Germline-derived CDR1 and CDR2 are SNHLY and FYNNEI. J gave up 1 base and V 3 bases, and 1 base lay outside the gene matches. The CDR3 consists of 14 residues. CDR3 sequence (DNA): TGTGCCAGCAGTGATGGGGGGGGCACAGATACGCAGTATTTT. It translates to CASSDGGGTDTQYF. Using reference TRBV2 and TRBJ2-3 for the parts outside the CDR3, the full variable domain is EPEVTQTPSHQVTQMGQEVILRCVPISNHLYFYWYRQILGQKVEFLVSFYNNEISEKSEIFDDQFSVERPDGSNFTLKIRSTKLEDSAMYFCASSDGGGTDTQYFGPGTRLTVL.

The sample holds one count of this clone. The J gene is TRBJ2-7, the V gene TRBV27; unclear D gene. Deletions cut 6 bases from V and 3 bases from J, with 12 bases between. CDR3 length: 13 amino acids. Germline V gene sequence: CDR1 MNHEY, CDR2 SMNVEV (reference sequence). DNA of the CDR3: TGTGCCAGCAGCCGCGACACCTACTACGAGCAGTACTTC. Translating gives CASSRDTYYEQYF.

The rearrangement uses TRBV30 and TRBJ1-1, with a weak D call TRBD1 (6 bases). The length of the CDR3 is 14 residues. V was shortened by 3 bases and J by 0 bases, with 11 bases between the two germline ends. From germline, CDR1 is GTSNPN and CDR2 SVGIG (reference sequence). The CDR3 here is CAWSGQLMNTEAFF. The CDR3 nucleotides read TGTGCCTGGAGCGGACAGCTCATGAACACTGAAGCTTTCTTT.

The chain links TRBV4-1 to TRBJ1-5; tentatively, D is TRBD1 (6 bases). V lost 0 bases, J lost 7 bases, and 16 bases lay in between. The germline CDR1 and CDR2 sequences are MGHRA and YSYEKL. There are 16 residues in the CDR3. CDR3 residues: CASSQDQLGARQPQHF. DNA for the CDR3: TGCGCCAGCAGCCAAGATCAATTGGGGGCCCGGCAGCCCCAGCATTTT.

This rearrangement joins TRBV30 to TRBJ2-6; 13 bases agree with TRBD2. The CDR3 is 17 amino acids. Germline V CDR1 and CDR2: GTSNPN, SVGIG (reference sequence). The ends lost 4 bases at V and 0 bases at J; junction bases unmatched: 3. The CDR3, as DNA: TGTGCCTGGACCGGACTAGCGGGGGCCTCTGGGGCCAACGTCCTGACTTTC. This codes for CAWTGLAGASGANVLTF.

This clone came up once. V is TRBV30 and J is TRBJ2-2; the D gene is possibly TRBD2 (6 bases). CDR1 and CDR2 (germline): GTSNPN, SVGIG (reference sequence). The V and J ends lost 2 bases and 5 bases respectively, with 15 bases between them. The CDR3 length is 15 residues. CDR3 nucleotide sequence: TGTGCCTGGAGTAAACCGGGACTGTATACCGGGGAGCTGTTTTTT. Its translation is CAWSKPGLYTGELFF.

For the CDR3, the DNA is TGCGCCAGCAGCTTGGAACAGGGACCATACAATGAGCAGTTCTTC. This gives the protein CASSLEQGPYNEQFF. The rearrangement joins TRBV5-1 to TRBJ2-1; maybe TRBD1 (6 bases). The CDR3 contains 15 residues. The germline V and J ends were trimmed by 0 bases and 4 bases, with 11 bases remaining between them. CDR1 is SGHRS, CDR2 YFSETQ, per germline.

The rearrangement joins TRBV13 to TRBJ2-1; maybe TRBD2 (5 bases). Trimming shortened V by 0 bases and J by 6 bases, and 9 bases separated the two germline ends. The CDR3 length is 14 residues. CDR1 PRHDT and CDR2 FYEKMQ come from the germline V gene (reference sequence). CDR3 sequence reads: CASSLGPRGNEQFF. In nucleotides, the CDR3 is TGTGCCAGCAGCTTAGGGCCCCGGGGCAATGAGCAGTTCTTC.

V is TRBV6-6 and J is TRBJ2-2; maybe TRBD2 (5 bases). V was cut by 6 bases and J by 0 bases, with 11 bases left in between. This CDR3 contains 15 residues. The V gene's germline CDR1 is MNHNY and CDR2 SVGAGI (reference sequence). The CDR3 bases are TGTGCCAGCAGACCACCGGGAACGAACACCGGGGAGCTGTTTTTT. The encoded protein is CASRPPGTNTGELFF.

The chain recombines TRBV4-1 with TRBJ1-2, with a possible D match to TRBD1 (6 bases). The CDR3 loop spans 17 amino acids. The germline V and J ends were trimmed by 1 base and 0 bases, with 15 bases remaining between them. CDR1 MGHRA and CDR2 YSYEKL come from the germline V gene. In DNA form, the CDR3 reads TGCGCCAGCAGCCAAGTTGCGGGGGGCAGTCCTAACTATGGCTACACCTTC. Encoded protein: CASSQVAGGSPNYGYTF.

The gene calls are TRBV27 and TRBJ1-1; D is perhaps TRBD1 (5 bases). V lost 5 bases and J lost 4, with 17 bases in between. The germline V gene has CDR1 MNHEY and CDR2 SMNVEV (reference sequence). The CDR3 loop spans 15 amino acids. The CDR3 sequence is CASSRLNDGGTEAFF. For the CDR3, the DNA is TGTGCCAGCAGTCGGCTCAACGACGGGGGCACTGAAGCTTTCTTT.